These 25 T cell receptor beta chains were all obtained from the same sample, sequenced in a study of neurological immune-mediated disorders. TCRdb reanalysed the 5' RACE reads using MiXCR and keeps one entry per CDR3 protein. The top ten hold 2.8% of the sample, which has more than 50,000 distinct CDR3 sequences, around 5.2% seen once. The sample taken for sequencing was PBMCs. Source of these receptors: a woman in her twenties or thirties with multiple sclerosis.

This clonotype was detected many times. This sequence joins TRBV20-1 and TRBJ2-3; D perhaps matches TRBD2 (6 bases). CDR1 DFQATT and CDR2 SNEGSKA come from the germline V gene (reference sequence). The V and J ends lost 3 bases and 2 bases respectively, with 18 bases between them. CDR3 length: 16 residues. CDR3: CSASGYGGFSTDTQYF. Here the CDR3 DNA reads TGCAGTGCTAGTGGATATGGGGGGTTTTCCACAGATACGCAGTATTTT.

This sequence joins TRBV6-5 and TRBJ2-3; TRBD1 matches 9 bases. The CDR3 is made up of 17 amino acids. V lost 2 bases to trimming and J lost 0 bases; unmatched junction nucleotides: 6. CDR1 and CDR2 from the germline V gene are MNHEY and SVGAGI. This CDR3 is CASSYDGTGSSTDTQYF. CDR3 DNA: TGTGCCAGCAGTTACGATGGGACAGGGAGTAGCACAGATACGCAGTATTTT.

This clonotype was seen at least ten times. The rearrangement uses TRBV7-6 and TRBJ2-2; TRBD1 agrees at 9 bases. The CDR3 loop spans 12 amino acids. The germline CDR1 and CDR2 sequences are SGHVS and FNYEAQ. Unmatched junction bases numbered 6, after V lost 5 bases and J lost 14 bases. CDR3 DNA: TGTGCCAGCAGCGTTGGGACAGGGCTCCTGTTTTTT. As protein: CASSVGTGLLFF. Together with reference TRBV7-6 and TRBJ2-2, the CDR3 gives the full variable domain: GAGVSQSPRYKVTKRGQDVALRCDPISGHVSLYWYRQALGQGPEFLTYFNYEAQQDKSGLPNDRFSAERPEGSISTLTIQRTEQRDSAMYRCASSVGTGLLFFGEGSRLTVL.

This clonotype was seen many times. The rearrangement uses TRBV10-2 and TRBJ2-7; TRBD1 matches at 8 bases. This CDR3 region has 14 residues. With V trimmed by 6 bases and J by 0 bases, 4 bases remained unmatched. Germline V gene sequence: CDR1 WSHSY, CDR2 SAAADI. CDR3 sequence reads: CASSRQGNSYEQYF. In DNA form, the CDR3 reads TGCGCCAGCAGCCGACAGGGGAACTCCTACGAGCAGTACTTC.

This clonotype was counted many times. The V call is TRBV5-1, the J call TRBJ2-1, with TRBD2 matching over 8 bases. This CDR3 spans 18 amino acids. Germline CDR1 is SGHRS and CDR2 is YFSETQ. The J segment lost 4 bases and the V segment lost 4 bases, leaving 16 bases of the junction unmatched. CDR3 loop: CASSQHSGGDNLYNEQFF. CDR3 DNA: TGCGCCAGCAGCCAACACTCCGGGGGGGACAACCTTTACAATGAGCAGTTCTTC.

At least ten counts were recorded for this clonotype. Mismatch with germline at one junction end may stem from a read error. The CDR3 sequence: CSARATGRIDQPQNF. CDR3 nucleotide sequence: TGCAGTGCTAGAGCAACAGGGCGTATTGATCAGCCCCAGAATTTT. V is TRBV20-1 and J is TRBJ1-5, with a weak D call TRBD1 (6 bases). The CDR3 has 15 amino acids. Germline CDR1 reads DFQATT; CDR2 reads SNEGSKA (reference sequence).

This clonotype was counted at least ten times. V is TRBV20-1 and J is TRBJ2-5; possibly TRBD2 for D (5 bases). The V gene lost 2 bases and the J gene lost 2 bases, with 12 bases spanning the gap. CDR3 size: 14 residues. Germline-derived CDR1 and CDR2 are DFQATT and SNEGSKA (reference sequence). CDR3 coding DNA: TGCAGTGCTAGAAGAGGGATACATCAAGAGACCCAGTACTTC. It is translated as CSARRGIHQETQYF.

The chain uses TRBV5-1 and TRBJ2-1, with 13 bases fitting TRBD2. Germline V gives CDR1 SGHRS, CDR2 YFSETQ. There are 16 residues in the CDR3. J lost 6 bases, V lost 2 bases, and 5 bases had no gene match. The chain's CDR3 is CASSFLTSGGANEQFF. The CDR3 DNA reads TGCGCCAGCAGCTTCCTTACTAGCGGGGGGGCCAATGAGCAGTTCTTC.

This clonotype occurred a few times. The CDR3 reads CSAILEEQFF. As DNA, the CDR3 is TGCAGTGCTATTCTAGAAGAGCAGTTCTTC. The chain couples TRBV20-1 to TRBJ2-1; no clear D. The V end lost 4 bases, the J end lost 10 bases, and 8 bases lay between the germline ends. CDR3 length: 10 amino acids. Germline V gene sequence: CDR1 DFQATT, CDR2 SNEGSKA (reference sequence).

This clonotype was detected many times. V is TRBV30 and J is TRBJ2-1, with 13 bases that match TRBD2. J gave up 0 bases and V 5 bases, and 7 bases lay outside the gene matches. CDR3 size: 17 residues. Per the germline V gene, CDR1 is GTSNPN and CDR2 is SVGIG (reference sequence). CDR3 sequence: CAWGLAGALASYNEQFF. Written as DNA, the CDR3 is TGTGCCTGGGGACTAGCGGGGGCCCTTGCCTCCTACAATGAGCAGTTCTTC.

This clonotype has a count of ten or more. The chain recombines TRBV20-1 with TRBJ2-6; D possibly corresponds to TRBD1 (5 bases). Trimming pared 3 bases from V and 2 bases from J, leaving 14 bases between. The CDR3 consists of 16 residues. CDR1 is DFQATT and CDR2 is SNEGSKA in the germline V gene (reference sequence). The CDR3 loop reads CSASLGAFAGANVLTF. In DNA form, the CDR3 reads TGCAGTGCTAGTCTAGGGGCTTTCGCTGGGGCCAACGTCCTGACTTTC.

This clonotype has at least ten counts. V and J are TRBV20-1 and TRBJ2-5, with TRBD2 as a possible D gene (7 bases). This CDR3 comprises 14 residues. V was shortened by 0 bases and J by 4 bases, with 12 bases between the two germline ends. Germline loops: CDR1 DFQATT, CDR2 SNEGSKA (reference sequence). The CDR3 sequence: CSARDTGGGETQYF. CDR3 DNA: TGCAGTGCTAGAGATACGGGGGGCGGAGAGACCCAGTACTTC.

This clonotype was detected many times. This chain links TRBV20-1 with TRBJ2-1, with unresolved D. V shed 5 bases and J shed 9 bases, with 14 bases lying between them. Germline CDR1 and CDR2: DFQATT and SNEGSKA (reference sequence). This CDR3 spans 12 amino acids. The CDR3 loop is CSAGVALGEQFF. Written as DNA, the CDR3 is TGCAGTGCTGGGGTGGCCCTGGGTGAGCAGTTCTTC.

In this sample, this clonotype turned up many times. The chain employs TRBV12-3 or TRBV12-4 and TRBJ2-5; either TRBD1 or TRBD2 may supply D (5 bases each). The CDR3 length is 14 residues. Trimming left V 3 bases short and J 2 bases short, with 10 bases between. The CDR3 here is CASSLRGRQETQYF. The CDR3 coding sequence is TGTGCCAGCAGTTTGAGGGGCAGGCAAGAGACCCAGTACTTC.

This clonotype was seen many times. V and J are TRBV7-9 and TRBJ1-4; tentative D call: TRBD1 (6 bases). CDR1 and CDR2 (germline): SEHNR, FQNEAQ (reference sequence). The CDR3 totals 13 residues. V was cut by 5 bases and J by 8 bases, with 12 bases left in between. CDR3 loop: CASSIRQAEKLFF. DNA of the CDR3: TGTGCCAGCAGCATCAGACAGGCGGAAAAACTGTTTTTT. Together with reference TRBV7-9 and TRBJ1-4, the CDR3 gives the full variable domain: DTGVSQNPRHKITKRGQNVTFRCDPISEHNRLYWYRQTLGQGPEFLTYFQNEAQLEKSRLLSDRFSAERPKGSFSTLEIQRTEQGDSAMYLCASSIRQAEKLFFGSGTQLSVL.

J is TRBJ1-4 and V is TRBV7-6, with D unclear. Trimming took off 5 bases at V and 3 bases at J, with 13 bases between the two ends. CDR1 is SGHVS, CDR2 FNYEAQ, per germline. CDR3 size: 15 residues. The CDR3 DNA reads TGTGCCAGCAGCCCCGTGGGTTTGGCTAATGAAAAACTGTTTTTT. Protein sequence: CASSPVGLANEKLFF.

This clonotype has a count of ten or more. V gene TRBV5-6 combines with J gene TRBJ2-3, with D uncertain. CDR3 length: 11 residues. Germline lookup yields CDR1 SGHDT and CDR2 YYEEEE. V was pared by 4 bases and J by 4 bases, with 4 bases between. The CDR3 spells CASSLSDTQYF. The CDR3 DNA reads as TGTGCCAGCAGCCTGTCAGATACGCAGTATTTT.

This clonotype came up many times. The chain links TRBV3-1 to TRBJ1-6, with D possibly matching TRBD1 (6 bases). This CDR3 is built from 15 residues. The germline V gene encodes CDR1 LGHDT and CDR2 YNNKEL (reference sequence). V was shortened by 3 bases and J by 9 bases, with 15 bases between the two germline ends. Written as DNA, the CDR3 is TGTGCCAGCAGCCACGGGGGGCGAGCGGTTTCACCCCTCCACTTT. It specifies CASSHGGRAVSPLHF.

This clonotype was counted ten times or more. The V call is TRBV7-2, the J call TRBJ1-1; possible D gene TRBD1, 6 bases. Germline V gene sequence: CDR1 SGHTA, CDR2 FQGNSA. Trimming stripped 1 base from V and 8 bases from J, with 11 bases between. The CDR3 consists of 13 residues. Here the CDR3 reads CASSLDTGIEAFF. The CDR3 coding sequence is TGTGCCAGCAGCTTAGATACAGGGATCGAAGCTTTCTTT.

The sample holds a few counts of this clonotype. The chain carries TRBV12-3 or TRBV12-4 and TRBJ1-5, with TRBD1 matching over 8 bases. The trim removed 6 bases at V and 2 bases at J, leaving 6 bases unmatched. The CDR3 spans 15 residues. This CDR3 is CASRIQGGGNQPQHF. The CDR3, as DNA: TGTGCCAGCAGAATACAGGGGGGGGGCAATCAGCCCCAGCATTTT.

This clonotype was seen more than once but under ten times. This clone may be a read error of a much larger clone one base away. This rearrangement joins TRBV28 to TRBJ1-2; 8 bases are shared with TRBD1. The CDR3 runs 19 residues. The trim removed 6 bases at V and 4 bases at J, leaving 22 bases unmatched. CDR1 is MDHEN and CDR2 is SYDVKM in the germline V gene. The CDR3 sequence: CASSLFLRRGPTSGYGYTF. DNA for the CDR3: TGTGCCAGCAGCCTGTTCTTGCGCAGGGGGCCCACGAGTGGCTATGGCTACACCTTC.

This clonotype has ten or more counts. Here the CDR3 reads CASSSQGFAYEQYF. For the CDR3, the DNA is TGTGCCAGCAGCTCCCAAGGGTTTGCCTACGAGCAGTACTTC. The chain recombines TRBV7-2 with TRBJ2-7; D is unresolved. CDR1 and CDR2 (germline): SGHTA, FQGNSA. CDR3 length equals 14 residues. V shed 4 bases and J shed 2 bases, with 12 bases lying between them. Full variable domain (remainder filled in from reference TRBV7-2 and TRBJ2-7): GAGVSQSPSNKVTEKGKDVELRCDPISGHTALYWYRQSLGQGLEFLIYFQGNSAPDKSGLPSDRFSAERTGGSVSTLTIQRTQQEDSAVYLCASSSQGFAYEQYFGPGTRLTVT.

In its sample, this clonotype was seen many times. The chain combines TRBV28 with TRBJ2-5, with no clear D. V was pared by 5 bases and J by 1 base, with 14 bases between. The CDR3 is made up of 15 amino acids. Per the germline V gene, CDR1 is MDHEN and CDR2 is SYDVKM. The CDR3 DNA sequence: TGTGCCAGCAGTCTACCCCCGACCCTCCAAGAGACCCAGTACTTC. This sequence encodes CASSLPPTLQETQYF.

The chain couples TRBV20-1 to TRBJ2-1; D perhaps matches TRBD1 (5 bases). This CDR3 region has 15 residues. Per germline, CDR1 DFQATT and CDR2 SNEGSKA (reference sequence). V was shortened by 5 bases and J by 0 bases, with 14 bases between the two germline ends. CDR3 region: CSARNRRSSYNEQFF. The CDR3 DNA sequence: TGCAGTGCTCGCAACAGGCGAAGCTCCTACAATGAGCAGTTCTTC.

This clonotype was counted ten times or more. The chain couples TRBV9 to TRBJ2-2; 10 bases match TRBD1. CDR3 length: 17 amino acids. After removal of 0 bases from V and 3 bases from J, the junction contained 5 bases not matched to a gene. Germline V gene lookup returns CDR1 SGDLS and CDR2 YYNGEE. The CDR3 bases are TGTGCCAGCAGCGTAGAACGACAGGGGGCCTACACCGGGGAGCTGTTTTTT. It encodes CASSVERQGAYTGELFF. Full variable domain (outside the CDR3, taken from reference TRBV9 and TRBJ2-2): DSGVTQTPKHLITATGQRVTLRCSPRSGDLSVYWYQQSLDQGLQFLIQYYNGEERAKGNILERFSAQQFPDLHSELNLSSLELGDSALYFCASSVERQGAYTGELFFGEGSRLTVL.